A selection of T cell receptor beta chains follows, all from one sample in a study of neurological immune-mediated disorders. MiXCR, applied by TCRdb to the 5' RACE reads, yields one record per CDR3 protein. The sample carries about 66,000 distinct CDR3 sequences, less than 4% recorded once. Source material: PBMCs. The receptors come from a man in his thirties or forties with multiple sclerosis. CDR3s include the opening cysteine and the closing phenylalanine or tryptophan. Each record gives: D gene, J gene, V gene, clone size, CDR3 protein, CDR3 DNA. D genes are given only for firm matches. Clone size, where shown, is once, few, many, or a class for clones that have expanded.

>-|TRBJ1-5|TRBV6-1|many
CASSPGQGKPQHF
TGTGCCAGCAGTCCGGGACAAGGGAAGCCCCAGCATTTT
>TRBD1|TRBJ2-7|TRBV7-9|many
CASSKGQASSYEQYF
TGTGCCAGCAGCAAGGGACAGGCGAGCTCCTACGAGCAGTACTTC
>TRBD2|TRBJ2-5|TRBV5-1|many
CASSSLAGDQETQYF
TGCGCCAGCAGCTCACTAGCGGGGGACCAAGAGACCCAGTACTTC
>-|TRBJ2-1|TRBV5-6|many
CASSFYVSGSYNEQFF
TGTGCCAGCAGCTTTTACGTGTCAGGGTCCTACAATGAGCAGTTCTTC
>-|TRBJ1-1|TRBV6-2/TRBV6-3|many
CASSYETVNTEAFF
TGTGCCAGCAGTTACGAGACAGTGAACACTGAAGCTTTCTTT
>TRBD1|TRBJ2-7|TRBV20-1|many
CSAKGQGGIYEQYF
TGCAGTGCTAAAGGACAGGGGGGTATCTACGAGCAGTACTTC
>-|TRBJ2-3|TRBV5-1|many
CASSLGSRGTDTQYF
TGCGCCAGCAGCTTGGGCAGTAGGGGCACAGATACGCAGTATTTT
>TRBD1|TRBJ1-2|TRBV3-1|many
CASSPPPGQGSGYTF
TGTGCCAGCAGCCCCCCACCGGGACAGGGGTCTGGCTACACCTTC
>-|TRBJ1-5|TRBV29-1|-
CSVARGGNQPQNF
TGCAGCGTTGCACGGGGGGGCAATCAGCCCCAGAATTTT
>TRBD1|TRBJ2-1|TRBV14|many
CASSQNRGPFNEQFF
TGTGCCAGCAGCCAAAACAGGGGGCCTTTCAATGAGCAGTTCTTC
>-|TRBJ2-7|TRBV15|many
CATSVQGDYEQYF
TGTGCCACCAGCGTACAGGGAGACTACGAGCAGTACTTC
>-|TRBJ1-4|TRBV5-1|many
CASSLTGTTNEKLFF
TGCGCCAGCAGCCTAACAGGGACAACTAATGAAAAACTGTTTTTT
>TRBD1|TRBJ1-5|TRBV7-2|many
CASSLRQGSQPQHF
TGTGCCAGCAGCTTAAGACAGGGGAGTCAGCCCCAGCATTTT
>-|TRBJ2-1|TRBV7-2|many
CASSLPTNEQFF
TGTGCCAGCAGCTTACCGACCAATGAGCAGTTCTTC
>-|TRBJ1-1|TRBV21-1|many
CASSNTGTEAFF
TGTGCCAGCAGCAATACCGGGACTGAAGCTTTCTTT
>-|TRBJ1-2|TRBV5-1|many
CASSLTGMYGYTF
TGCGCCAGCAGCTTGACAGGGATGTATGGCTACACCTTC
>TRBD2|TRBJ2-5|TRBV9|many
CASSVGGGQETQYF
TGTGCCAGCAGCGTAGGCGGGGGGCAAGAGACCCAGTACTTC
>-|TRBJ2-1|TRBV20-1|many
CSARDRNSVLNEQFF
TGCAGTGCTAGAGATCGGAATAGCGTGCTCAATGAGCAGTTCTTC
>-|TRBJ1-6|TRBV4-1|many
CASSRQGQSSYNSPLHF
TGCGCCAGCAGCCGTCAGGGCCAGAGCTCCTATAATTCACCCCTCCACTTT
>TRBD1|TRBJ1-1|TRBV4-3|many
CASSQLRTGPAEAFF
TGCGCCAGCAGCCAACTCCGGACAGGGCCAGCTGAAGCTTTCTTT
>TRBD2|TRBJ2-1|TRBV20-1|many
CSAKTLAGAPYTNEQFF
TGCAGTGCCAAGACACTAGCGGGGGCCCCATATACCAATGAGCAGTTCTTC
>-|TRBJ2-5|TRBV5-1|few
CASSPDSGETQYF
TGCGCCAGCAGCCCGGACAGTGGAGAGACCCAGTACTTC
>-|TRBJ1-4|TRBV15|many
CATSTTAGEQYREKLFF
TGTGCCACCAGCACAACCGCAGGGGAGCAATATCGGGAAAAACTGTTTTTT
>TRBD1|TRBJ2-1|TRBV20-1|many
CSASRDRYNEQFF
TGCAGTGCCTCCCGGGACAGGTACAATGAGCAGTTCTTC
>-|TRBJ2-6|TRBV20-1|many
CSARSGASSGANVLTF
TGCAGTGCTAGATCAGGGGCCTCATCTGGGGCCAACGTCCTGACTTTC
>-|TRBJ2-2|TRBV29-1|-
CSVDGTGELFF
TGCAGCGTTGACGGTACCGGGGAGCTGTTTTTT
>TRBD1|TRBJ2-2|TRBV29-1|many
CSVDRVGNTGELFF
TGCAGCGTCGACAGGGTCGGGAACACCGGGGAGCTGTTTTTT